Listed below are T cell receptor beta chains from one sample, sequenced in a study of cytomegalovirus exposure and HLA in healthy donors. Sequenced by immunoSEQ multiplex PCR; TCRdb stores in-frame clones only, minus some. The sample holds 120,000 to 150,000 clones. The sequenced sample was PBMCs. Receptor source: a woman under 30 in good health and CMV-seronegative. The CDR3 runs from the conserved cysteine through the conserved F or W. Fields, in order: CDR3 DNA, CDR3 protein, J gene, V gene, D gene. D genes are given only for firm matches.

CDR3 DNA: TGTGCCAGCAGGGTTGGAGCAAGCACAGATACGCAGTATTTT
CDR3 protein: CASRVGASTDTQYF
J gene: TRBJ2-3
V gene: TRBV6-1
D gene: NA

CDR3 DNA: TGTGCCAGCAGCTCCCTACAGGGGCGAGATGGCTACACCTTC
CDR3 protein: CASSSLQGRDGYTF
J gene: TRBJ1-2
V gene: TRBV7-2
D gene: TRBD1

CDR3 DNA: TGTGCCAGCAGCTCACTAGCTATGGGGGAGACCCAGTACTTC
CDR3 protein: CASSSLAMGETQYF
J gene: TRBJ2-5
V gene: TRBV7-9
D gene: NA

CDR3 DNA: TGTGCCAGCAGTTCCCGGGATTTAGCTAACTATGGCTACACCTTC
CDR3 protein: CASSSRDLANYGYTF
J gene: TRBJ1-2
V gene: TRBV27
D gene: NA

CDR3 DNA: TGCGCCAGCAGCACCATTACTAGCGGGGCGGGTGAAGAGACCCAGTACTTC
CDR3 protein: CASSTITSGAGEETQYF
J gene: TRBJ2-5
V gene: TRBV5-1
D gene: TRBD2

CDR3 DNA: TGTGCCAGCAGTGAAGAGGCGGTGGTCAGCTCTGGGGCCAACGTCCTGACTTTC
CDR3 protein: CASSEEAVVSSGANVLTF
J gene: TRBJ2-6
V gene: TRBV6-1
D gene: NA

CDR3 DNA: TGTGCCAGCAGCTTACCGGGACAGTCCTCTGGCTATGGCTACACCTTC
CDR3 protein: CASSLPGQSSGYGYTF
J gene: TRBJ1-2
V gene: TRBV5-6
D gene: TRBD1

CDR3 DNA: TGTGCCAGCAGCTCACCCCGGGACAGGGTTCTTAATAGCAATCAGCCCCAGCATTTT
CDR3 protein: CASSSPRDRVLNSNQPQHF
J gene: TRBJ1-5
V gene: TRBV11-3
D gene: TRBD1

CDR3 DNA: TGCAGCGGGGGACTAGCGGGCGGGGAGCTGTTTTTT
CDR3 protein: CSGGLAGGELFF
J gene: TRBJ2-2
V gene: TRBV29-1
D gene: TRBD2

CDR3 DNA: TGTGCCAGCAGCGTAGGTACAGTTGTATCCGGGGAGCTGTTTTTT
CDR3 protein: CASSVGTVVSGELFF
J gene: TRBJ2-2
V gene: TRBV9
D gene: NA